These T cell receptor beta chains were read from a single sample in a study of response to subunit inactivated influenza vaccine. MiXCR, applied by TCRdb to the RT-PCR reads, yields one record per CDR3 protein. The sample has a few hundred thousand distinct CDR3 sequences; approximately 11% are singletons. The data also belong to a second study, concerning T cells expressing NK-cell markers.

This specimen consisted of PBMCs from blood, obtained on the day of vaccination. These receptor sequences come from a man aged 45-65 years who received an inactivated influenza vaccine. Both conserved end residues are part of each CDR3. Fields, in order: V gene, J gene, D gene, clone size, CDR3 protein, CDR3 DNA. The D gene is left open where the match is weak. Clone sizes are given selectively: once, few, many, or a class where the clone is expanded.

V gene: TRBV6-2/TRBV6-3; J gene: TRBJ2-7; D gene: NA; clone size: NA; CDR3 protein: CASCCGGQGDYEQYF; CDR3 DNA: TGTGCCAGCTGCTGTGGAGGGCAGGGAGACTACGAGCAGTACTTC
V gene: TRBV29-1; J gene: TRBJ1-4; D gene: TRBD1; clone size: many; CDR3 protein: CSVDPGGGEKLFF; CDR3 DNA: TGCAGCGTTGACCCAGGGGGGGGTGAAAAACTGTTTTTT
V gene: TRBV27; J gene: TRBJ2-5; D gene: TRBD1; clone size: few; CDR3 protein: CASSWDRAQETQYF; CDR3 DNA: TGTGCCAGCAGCTGGGACAGGGCTCAAGAGACCCAGTACTTC
V gene: TRBV5-1; J gene: TRBJ2-5; D gene: TRBD1; clone size: few; CDR3 protein: CASSLVGTGFQETQYF; CDR3 DNA: TGCGCCAGCAGCTTGGTGGGGACAGGGTTTCAAGAGACCCAGTACTTC
V gene: TRBV6-2/TRBV6-3; J gene: TRBJ1-6; D gene: TRBD1; clone size: NA; CDR3 protein: CASTDRGGSPLHF; CDR3 DNA: TGTGCCAGCACGGACAGGGGTGGTTCACCCCTCCACTTT
V gene: TRBV6-2/TRBV6-3; J gene: TRBJ2-2; D gene: TRBD1; clone size: many; CDR3 protein: CASSYRGTGGAVTGELFF; CDR3 DNA: TGTGCCAGCAGTTACCGGGGGACAGGGGGCGCGGTGACCGGGGAGCTGTTTTTT
V gene: TRBV7-2; J gene: TRBJ2-7; D gene: NA; clone size: NA; CDR3 protein: CASSSQGSLGQYF; CDR3 DNA: TGTGCCAGCAGCTCCCAGGGTTCCTTGGGGCAGTACTTC
V gene: TRBV11-3; J gene: TRBJ2-7; D gene: TRBD1; clone size: few; CDR3 protein: CASSLGRDSSYEQYF; CDR3 DNA: TGTGCCAGCAGCTTAGGTCGGGACAGTTCCTACGAGCAGTACTTC
V gene: TRBV12-3/TRBV12-4; J gene: TRBJ1-5; D gene: TRBD1; clone size: many; CDR3 protein: CASSTGGNQPQHF; CDR3 DNA: TGTGCCAGCAGTACAGGGGGCAATCAGCCCCAGCATTTT
V gene: TRBV10-3; J gene: TRBJ1-1; D gene: NA; clone size: NA; CDR3 protein: CAIGRVGQNTEAFF; CDR3 DNA: TGTGCCATCGGACGGGTTGGGCAGAACACTGAAGCTTTCTTT
V gene: TRBV27; J gene: TRBJ1-2; D gene: NA; clone size: few; CDR3 protein: CASSLARHYGYTF; CDR3 DNA: TGTGCCAGCTCGCTTGCGAGGCACTATGGCTACACCTTC
V gene: TRBV20-1; J gene: TRBJ2-1; D gene: NA; clone size: once; CDR3 protein: CSARRGASYNEQFF; CDR3 DNA: TGCAGTGCTAGGAGGGGGGCCTCCTACAATGAGCAGTTCTTC
V gene: TRBV4-2; J gene: TRBJ2-3; D gene: TRBD1; clone size: NA; CDR3 protein: CASSQTPTGQDTQYF; CDR3 DNA: TGTGCCAGCAGCCAAACCCCGACAGGGCAGGATACGCAGTATTTT
V gene: TRBV18; J gene: TRBJ1-1; D gene: NA; clone size: few; CDR3 protein: CASSPSGYTEAFF; CDR3 DNA: TGTGCCAGCTCACCCAGTGGGTACACTGAAGCTTTCTTT
V gene: TRBV6-6; J gene: TRBJ2-1; D gene: NA; clone size: NA; CDR3 protein: CASRPLYNEQFF; CDR3 DNA: TGTGCCAGCAGACCCCTTTACAATGAGCAGTTCTTC
V gene: TRBV4-2; J gene: TRBJ2-1; D gene: TRBD2; clone size: few; CDR3 protein: CASSQDREVGEQFF; CDR3 DNA: TGTGCCAGCAGCCAAGACCGGGAGGTGGGTGAGCAGTTCTTC
V gene: TRBV5-8; J gene: TRBJ2-3; D gene: NA; clone size: NA; CDR3 protein: CASSLKGLRTDTQYF; CDR3 DNA: TGTGCCAGCAGCTTGAAAGGCCTACGCACAGATACGCAGTATTTT
V gene: TRBV12-3/TRBV12-4; J gene: TRBJ2-7; D gene: TRBD2; clone size: NA; CDR3 protein: CASRPGLAGGSRDEQYF; CDR3 DNA: TGTGCCAGCAGACCGGGACTAGCGGGAGGGTCTAGGGACGAGCAGTACTTC
V gene: TRBV18; J gene: TRBJ2-5; D gene: TRBD2; clone size: NA; CDR3 protein: CASSPPSSGKETQYF; CDR3 DNA: TGTGCCAGCTCACCACCGAGTAGCGGGAAAGAGACCCAGTACTTC
V gene: TRBV20-1; J gene: TRBJ2-5; D gene: NA; clone size: few; CDR3 protein: CSAPPGGIGETQYF; CDR3 DNA: TGCAGTGCCCCCCCGGGCGGAATAGGGGAGACCCAGTACTTC
V gene: TRBV24-1; J gene: TRBJ2-5; D gene: TRBD1; clone size: NA; CDR3 protein: CATSVGQFQETQYF; CDR3 DNA: TGTGCCACCAGCGTGGGACAGTTCCAAGAGACCCAGTACTTC
V gene: TRBV12-3/TRBV12-4; J gene: TRBJ1-6; D gene: NA; clone size: many; CDR3 protein: CASSYGQNYNSPLHF; CDR3 DNA: TGTGCCAGCAGTTACGGACAGAACTATAATTCACCCCTCCACTTT